The present TCR beta chain was sequenced within a study of T cell responses to AZD1222 COVID-19 vaccine. Repertoires were generated with immunoSEQ multiplex PCR, while TCRdb's copy carries only in-frame clones and drops some. This sample has some 140,000 clones, with more than 85% found just once. The V end was cut by 2 bases, the J end by 8 bases, with 10 bases between. Looked up from germline, CDR1 is LGHDT and CDR2 is YNNKEL (reference sequence). This CDR3 has 14 residues. This sequence was found in an adult in good health. The chain has TRBV3-1 (or the pseudogene TRBV3-2) and TRBJ1-6; D uncertain. The sample here was peripheral blood, taken on day 0 of AZD1222 vaccination. This CDR3 is CASSQKQTDSPLHF. CDR3 bases: TGTGCCAGCAGCCAAAAACAAACGGATTCACCCCTCCACTTT.